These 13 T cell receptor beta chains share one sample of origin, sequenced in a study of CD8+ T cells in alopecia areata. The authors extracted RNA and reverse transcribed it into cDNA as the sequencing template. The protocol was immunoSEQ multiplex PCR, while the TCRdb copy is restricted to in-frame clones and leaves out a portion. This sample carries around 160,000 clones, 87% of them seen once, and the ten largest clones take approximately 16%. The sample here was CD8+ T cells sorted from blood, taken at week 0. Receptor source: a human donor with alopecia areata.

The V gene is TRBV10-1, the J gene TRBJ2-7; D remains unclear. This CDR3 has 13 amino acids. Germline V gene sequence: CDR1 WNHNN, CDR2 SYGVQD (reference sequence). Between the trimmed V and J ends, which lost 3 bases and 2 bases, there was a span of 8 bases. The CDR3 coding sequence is TGCGCCAGCAGTGATGGACCCACCTACGAGCAGTACTTC. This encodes CASSDGPTYEQYF.

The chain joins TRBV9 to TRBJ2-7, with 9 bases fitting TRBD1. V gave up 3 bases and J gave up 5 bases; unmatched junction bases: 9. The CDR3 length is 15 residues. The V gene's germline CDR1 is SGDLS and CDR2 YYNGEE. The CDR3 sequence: CASSATTGGSDEQYF. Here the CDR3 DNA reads TGTGCCAGCAGCGCCACGACAGGGGGGTCAGACGAGCAGTACTTC.

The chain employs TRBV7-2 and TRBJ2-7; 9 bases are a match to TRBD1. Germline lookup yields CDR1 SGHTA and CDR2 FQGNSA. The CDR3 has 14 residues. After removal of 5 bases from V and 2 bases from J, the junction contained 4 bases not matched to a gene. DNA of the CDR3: TGTGCCAGCAGCCCCGGGACAGGGACCTACGAGCAGTACTTC. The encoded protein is CASSPGTGTYEQYF.

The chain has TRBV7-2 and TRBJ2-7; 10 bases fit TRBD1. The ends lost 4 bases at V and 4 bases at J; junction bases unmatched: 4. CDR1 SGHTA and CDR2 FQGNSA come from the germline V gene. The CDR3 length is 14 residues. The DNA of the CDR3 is TGTGCCAGCAGCTCGACAGGGGGCGGTTACGAGCAGTACTTC. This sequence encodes CASSSTGGGYEQYF.

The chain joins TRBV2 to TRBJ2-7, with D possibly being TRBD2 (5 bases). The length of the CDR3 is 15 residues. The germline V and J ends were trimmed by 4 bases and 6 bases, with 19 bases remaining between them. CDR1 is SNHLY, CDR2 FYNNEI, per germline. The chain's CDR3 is CASSGGPDTPGEQYF. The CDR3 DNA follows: TGTGCCAGCAGTGGCGGGCCCGACACCCCCGGCGAGCAGTACTTC.

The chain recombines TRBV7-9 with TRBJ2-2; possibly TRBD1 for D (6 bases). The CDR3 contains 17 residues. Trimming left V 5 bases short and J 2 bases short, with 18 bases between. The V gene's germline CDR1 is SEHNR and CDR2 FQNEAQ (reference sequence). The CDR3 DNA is TGTGCCAGCAGCCGGCAGTTACAGGGATTAAACACCGGGGAGCTGTTTTTT. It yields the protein CASSRQLQGLNTGELFF.

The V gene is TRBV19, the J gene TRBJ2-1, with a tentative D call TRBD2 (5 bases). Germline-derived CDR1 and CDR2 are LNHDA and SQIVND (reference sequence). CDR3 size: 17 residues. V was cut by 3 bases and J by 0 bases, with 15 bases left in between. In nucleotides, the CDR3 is TGTGCCAGTAGTATCTCAAGCGGACCAAGCTCCTACAATGAGCAGTTCTTC. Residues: CASSISSGPSSYNEQFF.

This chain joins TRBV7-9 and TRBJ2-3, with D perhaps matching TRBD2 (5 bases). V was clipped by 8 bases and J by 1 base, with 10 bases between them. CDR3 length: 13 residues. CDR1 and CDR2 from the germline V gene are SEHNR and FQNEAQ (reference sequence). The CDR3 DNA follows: TGTGCCAGCCAGGACTCCCGCACAGATACGCAGTATTTT. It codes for CASQDSRTDTQYF. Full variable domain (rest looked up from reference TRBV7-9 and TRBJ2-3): DTGVSQNPRHKITKRGQNVTFRCDPISEHNRLYWYRQTLGQGPEFLTYFQNEAQLEKSRLLSDRFSAERPKGSFSTLEIQRTEQGDSAMYLCASQDSRTDTQYFGPGTRLTVL.

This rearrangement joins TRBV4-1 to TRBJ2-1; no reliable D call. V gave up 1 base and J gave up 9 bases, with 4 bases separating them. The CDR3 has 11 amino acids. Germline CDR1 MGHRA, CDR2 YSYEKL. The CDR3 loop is CASSQGSEQFF. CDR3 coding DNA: TGCGCCAGCAGCCAAGGGAGTGAGCAGTTCTTC.

Here the CDR3 DNA reads TGTGCCAGCTTCTCTAACTATGGCTACACCTTC. Translation: CASFSNYGYTF. The rearrangement joins TRBV9 to TRBJ1-2; D remains unclear. CDR3 length: 11 amino acids. CDR1 is SGDLS, CDR2 YYNGEE, per germline. V gave up 7 bases and J gave up 0 bases, with 4 bases separating them. Full variable domain (remainder filled in from reference TRBV9 and TRBJ1-2): DSGVTQTPKHLITATGQRVTLRCSPRSGDLSVYWYQQSLDQGLQFLIQYYNGEERAKGNILERFSAQQFPDLHSELNLSSLELGDSALYFCASFSNYGYTFGSGTRLTVV.

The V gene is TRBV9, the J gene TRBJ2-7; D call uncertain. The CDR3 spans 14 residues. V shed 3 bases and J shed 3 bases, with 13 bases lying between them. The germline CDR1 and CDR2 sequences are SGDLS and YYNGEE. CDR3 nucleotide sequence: TGTGCCAGCAGCGAAGCAGAAATCTTCTACGAGCAGTACTTC. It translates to CASSEAEIFYEQYF. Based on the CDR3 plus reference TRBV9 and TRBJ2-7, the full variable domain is DSGVTQTPKHLITATGQRVTLRCSPRSGDLSVYWYQQSLDQGLQFLIQYYNGEERAKGNILERFSAQQFPDLHSELNLSSLELGDSALYFCASSEAEIFYEQYFGPGTRLTVT.

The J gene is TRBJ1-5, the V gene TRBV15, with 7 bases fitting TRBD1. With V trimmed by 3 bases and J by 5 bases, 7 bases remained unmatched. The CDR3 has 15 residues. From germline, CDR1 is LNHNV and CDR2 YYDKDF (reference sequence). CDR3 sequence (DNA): TGTGCCACCAGCAGTCCAGACAGGGAGGATCAGCCCCAGCATTTT. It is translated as CATSSPDREDQPQHF.

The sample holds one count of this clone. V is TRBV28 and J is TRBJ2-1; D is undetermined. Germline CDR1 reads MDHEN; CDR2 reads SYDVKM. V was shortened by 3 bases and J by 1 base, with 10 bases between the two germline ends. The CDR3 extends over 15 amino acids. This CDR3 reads CASSFKWPSYNEQFF. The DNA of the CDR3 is TGTGCCAGCAGTTTTAAATGGCCATCCTACAATGAGCAGTTCTTC. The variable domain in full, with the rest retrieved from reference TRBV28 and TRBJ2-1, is DVKVTQSSRYLVKRTGEKVFLECVQDMDHENMFWYRQDPGLGLRLIYFSYDVKMKEKGDIPEGYSVSREKKERFSLILESASTNQTSMYLCASSFKWPSYNEQFFGPGTRLTVL.